The 20 T cell receptor beta chains below were found in one sample sequenced in a study of blood T cell repertoires in COVID-19. The table came from immunoSEQ multiplex PCR; TCRdb's copy has only in-frame clones and leaves some out. The table has over 200,000 clones, 89% seen once. Material for sequencing was peripheral blood. These receptors all stem from a woman between 35 and 50 years old with acute or convalescent COVID-19.

This chain joins TRBV11-3 and TRBJ2-1, with 9 bases identical to TRBD1. The CDR3 totals 14 residues. The germline V gene has CDR1 SGHNT and CDR2 YENEEA. V lost 5 bases and J lost 6; bases outside the gene matches: 5. The CDR3 sequence: CASSHRDRANEQFF. CDR3 nucleotides: TGTGCCAGCAGCCACCGGGACAGGGCCAATGAGCAGTTCTTC.

V is TRBV18 and J is TRBJ2-5; 13 nucleotides align to TRBD2. The CDR3 loop spans 16 amino acids. In germline, CDR1 is KGHSH, CDR2 LQKENI. J gave up 5 bases and V 5 bases, and 8 bases lay outside the gene matches. CDR3 residues: CASSTGTSGAGETQYF. In nucleotides, the CDR3 is TGTGCCAGCTCAACGGGGACTAGCGGGGCTGGGGAGACCCAGTACTTC. Looking up the rest from reference TRBV18 and TRBJ2-5 gives the full variable domain: NAGVMQNPRHLVRRRGQEARLRCSPMKGHSHVYWYRQLPEEGLKFMVYLQKENIIDESGMPKERFSAEFPKEGPSILRIQQVVRGDSAAYFCASSTGTSGAGETQYFGPGTRLLVL.

This chain connects TRBV9 to TRBJ1-2, with no clear D. Germline V gene data show CDR1 as SGDLS and CDR2 as YYNGEE. V lost 0 bases and J lost 4, with 10 bases in between. There are 14 residues in the CDR3. CDR3 nucleotide sequence: TGTGCCAGCAGCGTAGATAGCGGACCCTATGGCTACACCTTC. It encodes CASSVDSGPYGYTF. Together with reference TRBV9 and TRBJ1-2, the CDR3 gives the full variable domain: DSGVTQTPKHLITATGQRVTLRCSPRSGDLSVYWYQQSLDQGLQFLIQYYNGEERAKGNILERFSAQQFPDLHSELNLSSLELGDSALYFCASSVDSGPYGYTFGSGTRLTVV.

The chain uses TRBV11-1 and TRBJ2-1; TRBD1 might be the D (5 bases). From germline, CDR1 is SGHAT and CDR2 FQDESV (reference sequence). Trimming took 1 base from V and 0 from J, leaving 10 bases between them. This CDR3 is 16 amino acids long. CDR3 sequence reads: CASSLDDSYSYNEQFF. The CDR3 nucleotides are TGTGCCAGCAGCTTAGACGACAGTTACTCCTACAATGAGCAGTTCTTC.

The V and J genes are TRBV7-2 and TRBJ1-2; tentative D call: TRBD1 (6 bases). Germline V lookup: CDR1 SGHTA, CDR2 FQGNSA. The CDR3 runs 17 residues. Trimming left V 4 bases short and J 0 bases short, with 18 bases between. In DNA, the CDR3 is TGTGCCAGCAGCTCGGGTGCCGGGACACTTTCTAACTATGGCTACACCTTC. Amino acids: CASSSGAGTLSNYGYTF.

The chain has TRBV19 and TRBJ2-2; D may be TRBD1 (5 bases). CDR1 and CDR2 from the germline V gene are LNHDA and SQIVND (reference sequence). V was trimmed by 6 bases and J by 3 bases, leaving 14 bases between them. There are 15 residues in the CDR3. Here the CDR3 reads CASSRRKGDTGELFF. CDR3 in DNA: TGTGCCAGTAGCCGCAGAAAAGGGGACACCGGGGAGCTGTTTTTT. The whole variable domain, remainder taken from reference TRBV19 and TRBJ2-2, is DGGITQSPKYLFRKEGQNVTLSCEQNLNHDAMYWYRQDPGQGLRLIYYSQIVNDFQKGDIAEGYSVSREKKESFPLTVTSAQKNPTAFYLCASSRRKGDTGELFFGEGSRLTVL.

This sequence joins TRBV5-6 and TRBJ1-1, with D maybe TRBD1 (6 bases). V was trimmed by 1 base and J by 1 base, leaving 14 bases between them. The CDR3 has 16 amino acids. CDR1 and CDR2 from the germline V gene are SGHDT and YYEEEE. CDR3 sequence: CASSLTGSFRNTEAFF. The DNA for the CDR3 is TGTGCCAGCAGCTTGACAGGGAGCTTCCGGAACACTGAAGCTTTCTTT.

J is TRBJ1-5 and V is TRBV5-5; TRBD1 agrees at 7 bases. With V trimmed by 4 bases and J by 6 bases, 19 bases remained unmatched. This CDR3 spans 18 amino acids. Germline V gives CDR1 SGHKS, CDR2 YYEKEE (reference sequence). Here the CDR3 reads CASSVTQGRAGVSQPQHF. Here the CDR3 DNA reads TGTGCCAGCAGCGTAACACAGGGGCGGGCAGGAGTTAGTCAGCCCCAGCATTTT.

V is TRBV19 and J is TRBJ1-6; TRBD1 aligns across 10 bases. The CDR3 runs to 15 residues. V shed 4 bases and J 11 bases; nucleotides not matched to a gene: 8. Germline V gives CDR1 LNHDA, CDR2 SQIVND (reference sequence). The CDR3 protein is CASSTRTGGVTPLHF. The CDR3 nucleotides are TGTGCCAGTAGTACGCGGACAGGGGGAGTTACACCCCTCCACTTT.

The chain couples TRBV14 to TRBJ2-7; D is undetermined. V was shortened by 1 base and J by 6 bases, with 10 bases between the two germline ends. CDR1 SGHDN and CDR2 FVKESK come from the germline V gene. The CDR3 runs 13 residues. This CDR3 is CASSQGSSGEQYV. The CDR3 DNA is TGTGCCAGCAGCCAAGGTTCGAGTGGCGAGCAGTACGTC.

The rearrangement links TRBV9 to TRBJ2-3; D may be TRBD1 (5 bases). Germline CDR1 is SGDLS and CDR2 is YYNGEE. The CDR3 is made up of 15 amino acids. Trimming cost V 3 bases and J 2 bases, with 13 bases left between them. CDR3 protein: CASSAQGRYTDTQYF. In DNA form, the CDR3 reads TGTGCCAGCAGCGCCCAGGGAAGATACACAGATACGCAGTATTTT.

The chain is built from TRBV6-2 or TRBV6-3 and TRBJ2-2; D is perhaps TRBD1 (6 bases). CDR1 is MNHEY and CDR2 is SVGEGT in the germline V gene. This CDR3 is 13 amino acids long. The V gene lost 6 bases and the J gene lost 3 bases, with 8 bases spanning the gap. CDR3 nucleotides: TGTGCCAGCAGCGGACAGTACACCGGGGAGCTGTTTTTT. It codes for CASSGQYTGELFF.

The chain joins TRBV5-4 to TRBJ1-1, with D possibly matching TRBD1 (6 bases). The V end lost 2 bases, the J end lost 4 bases, and 12 bases lay between the germline ends. This CDR3 is 14 amino acids long. Per the germline V gene, CDR1 is SGHNT and CDR2 is YYREEE (reference sequence). In nucleotides, the CDR3 is TGTGCCAGCAGCTTACAGGGTGGGGGCACTGAAGCTTTCTTT. Translated: CASSLQGGGTEAFF.

The rearrangement joins TRBV9 to TRBJ1-2; TRBD1 is a possible D gene (5 bases). The CDR3 is made up of 15 amino acids. Germline V CDR1 and CDR2: SGDLS, YYNGEE. Trimming left V 3 bases short and J 6 bases short, with 18 bases between. The CDR3 DNA sequence: TGTGCCAGCAGCGGCCCCCGGGAGGGGAGCGATGGCTACACCTTC. Its translation is CASSGPREGSDGYTF.

The chain recombines TRBV7-2 with TRBJ1-5; no reliable D call. Deletions cut 5 bases from V and 6 bases from J, with 14 bases between. The length of the CDR3 is 14 residues. The germline gives CDR1 SGHTA, CDR2 FQGNSA. CDR3 in amino acids: CASSLGTLTQPQHF. CDR3 nucleotide sequence: TGTGCCAGCAGCCTCGGTACCCTAACTCAGCCCCAGCATTTT.

This clone was seen more than once but under ten times. J is TRBJ1-2 and V is TRBV9, with 9 bases lining up with TRBD1. The CDR3 has 15 residues. Germline V gives CDR1 SGDLS, CDR2 YYNGEE. V shed 3 bases, J shed 4 bases, and the junction held 7 bases outside the gene matches. The CDR3 bases are TGTGCCAGCAGCGCCAGGGACAGGGCTTCCTATGGCTACACCTTC. Its translation: CASSARDRASYGYTF.

The V and J genes are TRBV2 and TRBJ2-1; 13 positions match TRBD2. Germline CDR1 and CDR2: SNHLY and FYNNEI. Losses at the gene ends were 6 bases for V and 5 bases for J; bases not matched to a gene: 4. The CDR3 length is 15 residues. The CDR3 reads CASRALAGGDNEQFF. The CDR3 DNA reads TGTGCCAGCAGAGCACTAGCGGGGGGGGACAATGAGCAGTTCTTC.

The chain has TRBV12-5 and TRBJ2-2, with D unresolved. Germline CDR1 LGHNT, CDR2 FRNRAP. Trimming shortened V by 3 bases and J by 3 bases, and 2 bases separated the two germline ends. The CDR3 has 12 amino acids. The CDR3 spells CASGFDTGELFF. The CDR3 DNA sequence: TGTGCTAGTGGTTTCGACACCGGGGAGCTGTTTTTT.

V and J are TRBV6-5 and TRBJ1-2; D might be TRBD1 (6 bases). V shed 8 bases and J shed 1 base, with 11 bases lying between them. The CDR3 runs to 13 residues. In germline, CDR1 is MNHEY, CDR2 SVGAGI. The CDR3 sequence is CASLDRNNYGYTF. The CDR3 nucleotides are TGTGCCAGCCTTGACAGGAATAACTATGGCTACACCTTC.

The rearrangement uses TRBV13 and TRBJ2-5; 14 bases map to TRBD2. The germline gives CDR1 PRHDT, CDR2 FYEKMQ (reference sequence). Trimming at V came to 5 bases and at J to 5 bases, leaving 10 bases not matched to a gene. The CDR3 is made up of 17 amino acids. The CDR3 bases are TGTGCCAGCAGCACCCCGACTAGCGGGGGGGCAATGGAGACCCAGTACTTC. Translated, it gives CASSTPTSGGAMETQYF. The complete variable domain, with remaining parts taken from reference TRBV13 and TRBJ2-5, reads AAGVIQSPRHLIKEKRETATLKCYPIPRHDTVYWYQQGPGQDPQFLISFYEKMQSDKGSIPDRFSAQQFSDYHSELNMSSLELGDSALYFCASSTPTSGGAMETQYFGPGTRLLVL.